This T cell receptor (beta chain) appears in the sequencing data of a study of tumor and adjacent non-tumor tissue in lung cancer. Overall study context: The cohort had 12 to 13 adenocarcinoma, a couple of squamous cell and 1 small cell patients.

This sample's RNA came from whole unsorted tissue. Newly diagnosed lung cancer patients had thoracic surgery in China, August–November 2014, without prior chemotherapy. In germline, CDR1 is DFQATT, CDR2 SNEGSKA (reference sequence). There are 13 residues in the CDR3. The V end was cut by 3 bases, the J end by 4 bases, with 12 bases between. TCRbeta libraries were built with three rounds of nested PCR, modified from ARM-PCR. TCRdb processed the multiplex PCR reads anew with MiXCR; each CDR3 protein has one entry. The sample consists of 200,000 to 250,000 distinct CDR3 sequences, approximately 74% of them appearing once. This clonotype came up a few times.

The TCR sequence derives from a man in his fifties or sixties with non-small cell lung cancer. The chain couples TRBV20-1 to TRBJ1-1; D remains ambiguous. The source material was lung tumor tissue. The CDR3 sequence: CSARDGMSTEAFF. Written as DNA, the CDR3 is TGCAGTGCTAGGGATGGGATGAGCACTGAAGCTTTCTTT.